This T cell receptor beta chain was sequenced during a study of blood T cell repertoires in COVID-19. Study as a whole: There were acute and convalescent COVID-19 samples, and they came from the United States, Italy and Spain.

Study processing details: Quantification of nucleated cells was approximated via reference gene primer amplification. TCRdb's copy holds only in-frame clones and misses some; the assay was immunoSEQ multiplex PCR. For V, J and clone size, that table is used; D and trimming come from the DNA. Among a few hundred thousand clones, just over 85% were seen once, and the ten largest hold about 1.3%. V shed 3 bases, J shed 7 bases, and the junction held 14 bases outside the gene matches. Germline values: CDR1 SGHDT, CDR2 YYEEEE. The CDR3 length is 16 residues. The chain has TRBV5-6 and TRBJ1-2; 8 bases map to TRBD1. This TCR derives from a man at least 80 years old with acute or convalescent COVID-19. Source material: peripheral blood. CDR3 DNA: TGTGCCAGCAGCTCAGTTTTTCGGGACAGGAGGGGTGGCTACACCTTC. It is translated as CASSSVFRDRRGGYTF.